Included here is one TCR beta chain sequence, with context. Trimming pared 0 bases from V and 10 bases from J, leaving 13 bases between. CDR3 length equals 14 residues. Germline CDR1 is LGHDT and CDR2 is YNNKEL (reference sequence). The source of the sample is a study of blood T cell repertoires in COVID-19. Study-level background: Acute and convalescent COVID-19 specimens originated in the United States, Italy and Spain. From T cells, B-cell-depleted T cells, or PBMCs came the material, which was cDNA or gDNA.

In the study's own analysis: Reference gene primer amplification gave nucleated cell count estimates. Produced via immunoSEQ multiplex PCR; TCRdb's table is partial and in-frame only. D and trimming come from the DNA, and the V and J calls and clone size come from that table. The sample has about 130,000 clones; around 87% are singletons. The sequence came from an older woman with acute or convalescent COVID-19. Sequenced input: peripheral blood. The genes are TRBV3-1 (or the pseudogene TRBV3-2) and TRBJ2-1; no clear D gene. The CDR3 nucleotides are TGTGCCAGCAGCCAAGACCAGGCCCTCGCCGAGCAGTTCTTC. Amino acid sequence: CASSQDQALAEQFF.